This is a list of T cell receptor beta chains from one sample in a study of T cell changes during pregnancy in multiple sclerosis. Only in-frame clones appear in the TCRdb table, and some are missing; sequencing was by immunoSEQ multiplex PCR. The sample lists 30,000 to 45,000 clones; about nine tenths were seen once. Sequences were derived from CD4+ T cells from peripheral blood mononuclear cells, sampled before pregnancy. All receptors derive from a female donor with multiple sclerosis, enrolled in a pregnancy study. Both conserved end residues are part of each CDR3. The order of the fields is J gene, clone size, CDR3 length, D gene, V gene, CDR3 protein, CDR3 DNA. The D gene is left open where the match is weak. The size entry is marked missing in some rows and otherwise reads once, few, many or a size class.

>TRBJ2-7|NA|14|TRBD1|TRBV5-1
CASSIQGATYEQYF
TGCGCCAGCAGCATACAGGGGGCCACCTACGAGCAGTACTTC
>TRBJ2-1|NA|14|TRBD1|TRBV7-9
CASSPRTGYNEQFF
TGTGCCAGCAGCCCACGGACAGGTTACAATGAGCAGTTCTTC
>TRBJ2-3|once|14|NA|TRBV28
CASSKAAGADTQYF
TGTGCCAGCAGCAAAGCCGCCGGAGCAGATACGCAGTATTTT
>TRBJ2-2|NA|15|NA|TRBV11-2
CASSLGAIGTGELFF
TGTGCCAGCAGCCTAGGGGCAATCGGAACCGGGGAGCTGTTTTTT
>TRBJ1-3|NA|16|TRBD1|TRBV28
CASSLGQGSSGNTIYF
TGTGCCAGCAGTTTGGGACAGGGGAGTTCGGGAAACACCATATATTTT
>TRBJ2-4|NA|17|TRBD2|TRBV23-1
CASSQRSGGRSKNIQYF
TGCGCCAGCAGTCAGCGGTCGGGGGGACGAAGCAAAAACATTCAGTACTTC
>TRBJ2-2|NA|15|NA|TRBV7-9
CASSLGLTNTGELFF
TGTGCCAGCAGCTTAGGACTTACGAACACCGGGGAGCTGTTTTTT
>TRBJ2-3|NA|17|TRBD2|TRBV2
CASASFGLAEDTDTQYF
TGTGCCAGCGCCTCCTTCGGACTAGCGGAAGACACAGATACGCAGTATTTT
>TRBJ1-4|NA|15|TRBD1|TRBV18
CASSPQGASSEKLFF
TGTGCCAGCTCACCCCAGGGGGCGAGTAGTGAAAAACTGTTTTTT
>TRBJ1-2|NA|13|TRBD1|TRBV7-2
CASSSDRGNGYTF
TGTGCCAGCAGCTCTGACAGGGGGAATGGCTACACCTTC
>TRBJ2-5|NA|15|NA|TRBV27
CASSPRAEGGGAQYF
TGTGCCAGCAGTCCTCGGGCGGAGGGGGGAGGGGCCCAGTACTTC
>TRBJ1-1|NA|15|NA|TRBV18
CASSPETRWVTEAFF
TGTGCCAGCTCACCCGAGACAAGGTGGGTCACTGAAGCTTTCTTT
>TRBJ2-1|NA|13|TRBD2|TRBV9
CASSSGLVNEQFF
TGTGCCAGCAGCTCGGGACTAGTAAATGAGCAGTTCTTC
>TRBJ2-7|NA|17|TRBD2|TRBV27
CASSHKTGLAALYEQYF
TGTGCCAGCAGCCATAAGACGGGACTAGCGGCCTTATACGAGCAGTACTTC
>TRBJ2-7|few|15|NA|TRBV5-1
CASSRQATLSYEQYF
TGCGCCAGCAGCCGACAAGCCACCCTCTCCTACGAGCAGTACTTC
>TRBJ1-4|NA|14|TRBD1|TRBV28
CASSLQGQGNKLFF
TGTGCCAGCAGTCTACAGGGACAGGGCAATAAACTGTTTTTT
>TRBJ2-6|NA|15|NA|TRBV6-5
CASSSEPSGANVLTF
TGTGCCAGCAGTTCGGAGCCCTCTGGGGCCAACGTCCTGACTTTC
>TRBJ2-1|once|13|NA|TRBV2
CASTQEGDNEQFF
TGTGCCAGCACCCAGGAAGGGGACAATGAGCAGTTCTTC
>TRBJ2-5|NA|14|NA|TRBV10-1
CASSESTKWETQYF
TGCGCCAGCAGTGAGTCGACAAAGTGGGAGACCCAGTACTTC
>TRBJ2-1|once|16|TRBD2|TRBV5-1
CASSLWKREQDNEQFF
TGCGCCAGCAGCTTGTGGAAGCGGGAACAAGACAATGAGCAGTTCTTC
>TRBJ1-3|NA|14|TRBD1|TRBV28
CATRTGGVRNTIYF
TGTGCCACCCGAACAGGGGGCGTTCGAAACACCATATATTTT
>TRBJ2-5|NA|14|TRBD1|TRBV5-1
CASSSGTGEETQYF
TGCGCCAGCAGCTCTGGGACAGGGGAAGAGACCCAGTACTTC